This T cell receptor beta chain was captured in a study of blood T cells in healthy people across ages. Findings of the study overall: Naive CD4+ cells and diversity were both higher in long-lived donors than in aged donors.

It was with a sample-barcoded 5' primer and a J-beta primer mix that a second PCR of about 6 to 11 cycles was run. TCRdb fed the 5' RACE reads into MiXCR, producing one record per CDR3 protein. This sample has about 1 million distinct CDR3 sequences, with almost 25% found just once. On this clonotype: Antigen unknown.

Germline assignment: CDR1 SQVTM and CDR2 ANQGSEA. Trimming left V 6 bases short and J 10 bases short, with 19 bases between. The CDR3 totals 12 residues. These data were also filed under a second study, of T cells of mothers and their children. Per that study: Normalized overlap was always slightly, never significantly, higher in related than unrelated mother-child pairs.

The chain has TRBV29-1 and TRBJ2-7; D unclear. The sample was blood. The TCR was taken from a girl aged 2-10 years in good health. CDR3 DNA: TGCAGCGTCCAACCTCAGGCCCCTGCTCAGTACTTC. Translating it yields CSVQPQAPAQYF.